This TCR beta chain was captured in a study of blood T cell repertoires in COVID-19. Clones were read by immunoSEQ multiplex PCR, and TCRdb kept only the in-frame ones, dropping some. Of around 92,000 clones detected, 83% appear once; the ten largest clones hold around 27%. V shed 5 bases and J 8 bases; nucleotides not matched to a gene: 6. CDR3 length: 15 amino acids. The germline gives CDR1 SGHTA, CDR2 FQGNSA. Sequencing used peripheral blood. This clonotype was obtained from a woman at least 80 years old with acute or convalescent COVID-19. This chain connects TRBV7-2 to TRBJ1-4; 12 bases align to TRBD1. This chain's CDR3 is CASSVTGTGGEKLFF. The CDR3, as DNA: TGTGCCAGCAGCGTAACCGGGACAGGGGGCGAAAAACTGTTTTTT.